The text below deals with one T cell receptor (beta chain). What it binds is unknown. Measured with immunoSEQ multiplex PCR; TCRdb has only the in-frame clones, and not every one. The sample holds 160,000 or so clones, about 90% seen once. This sample was included in a study of T cell responses to AZD1222 COVID-19 vaccine. Findings and caveats of the study: A mostly white British donor set with more females was recruited, and clonal diversity was possibly underestimated. Once two AZD1222 doses were given, Spike-specific TCR breadth and depth went up.

This CDR3 has 13 residues. Germline V gene data show CDR1 as SGHNT and CDR2 as YYREEE (reference sequence). V was cut by 7 bases and J by 1 base, with 6 bases left in between. The sequence came from an adult who received the AZD1222 COVID-19 vaccine. The gene calls are TRBV5-4 and TRBJ1-6; D is ambiguous. This sample comprised peripheral blood, obtained 28 days after the second AZD1222 dose. CDR3 nucleotides: TGTGCCAGCGGAGGGTCCTATAATTCACCCCTCCACTTT. This encodes CASGGSYNSPLHF.